This T cell receptor (beta chain) was identified in a study of blood T cell repertoires in COVID-19. Study-wide context: Collection of acute and convalescent COVID-19 samples took place in the United States, Italy and Spain. T cells, B-cell-depleted T cells, or PBMCs provided the cDNA or gDNA that served as material.

Original handling: For nucleated cells, counts were estimated from reference gene primer amplification. Profiled with immunoSEQ multiplex PCR; TCRdb holds only in-frame clones, not every one. V and J calls and clone size are those listed in that table; D and trimming were worked out from the DNA. The sample includes 90,000 to 120,000 clones, 89% of them seen just once. Trimming stripped 6 bases from V and 3 bases from J, with 12 bases between. Germline CDR1 is MNHEY and CDR2 is SVGEGT. This CDR3 spans 13 amino acids. The sample consisted of peripheral blood. The chain carries TRBV6-2 or TRBV6-3 and TRBJ2-7; D might be TRBD2 (6 bases). The sequence derives from a middle-aged man with active or convalescent COVID-19. In nucleotides, the CDR3 is TGTGCCAGCAGCCCACGGGGAGGCTACGAGCAGTACTTC. Translated: CASSPRGGYEQYF.